One and the same sample provided the 18 T cell receptor beta chains below, sequenced in a study of graft-versus-host responses after intestinal transplantation. Clones were sequenced by immunoSEQ multiplex PCR, and TCRdb holds only the in-frame ones, with some missing. The table lists about 14,000 clones, around 38% of them singletons, with 1.1% in the top ten. This specimen consisted of alloreactive CD4+ T cells from a mixed lymphocyte reaction culture, obtained before intestinal transplant. Subset defined: CFSE-low proliferating T cells sorted from roughly six-day pre-transplant mixed lymphocyte reaction (GvH or HvG direction). The receptor set was obtained from a human patient who received an intestinal transplant.

The CDR3 loop is CAKGTSGGPETQYF. The CDR3 DNA reads TGTGCCAAGGGGACTAGCGGGGGCCCCGAGACCCAGTACTTC. V usage is TRBV2 and J usage is TRBJ2-5; 14 nucleotides agree with TRBD2. This CDR3 region has 14 residues. CDR1 is SNHLY and CDR2 is FYNNEI in the germline V gene. The J segment lost 5 bases and the V segment lost 10 bases, leaving 6 bases of the junction unmatched.

This clone was observed a few times. The CDR3 protein is CASSLVDRGRNGYTF. DNA for the CDR3: TGTGCCAGCAGCTTAGTTGACAGGGGGCGCAATGGCTACACCTTC. The chain carries TRBV11-3 and TRBJ1-2; TRBD1 matches 10 bases. Trimming removed 1 base from V and 6 bases from J; junction bases left unmatched: 5. The germline V gene has CDR1 SGHNT and CDR2 YENEEA. This CDR3 comprises 15 residues.

The chain carries TRBV12-5 and TRBJ2-7; TRBD1 aligns across 9 bases. With V trimmed by 0 bases and J by 1 base, 10 bases remained unmatched. The CDR3 is 18 amino acids. The germline CDR1 and CDR2 sequences are LGHNT and FRNRAP. CDR3 DNA sequence: TGTGCTAGTGGTTTGGTAACTACTACAGGGGGCTCGTCCTACGAGCAGTACTTC. Translated: CASGLVTTTGGSSYEQYF.

This chain connects TRBV25-1 to TRBJ1-2; perhaps TRBD1 as D (6 bases). V was shortened by 8 bases and J by 6 bases, with 13 bases between the two germline ends. The germline V gene has CDR1 MGHDK and CDR2 SYGVNS. The CDR3 has 12 residues. CDR3 sequence reads: CASENRADGYTF. DNA of the CDR3: TGTGCCAGCGAAAACAGGGCAGATGGCTACACCTTC.

In this sample, this clone turned up a few times. This chain joins TRBV4-3 and TRBJ2-1; 16 positions agree with TRBD2. The CDR3 is 19 amino acids. Germline V CDR1 and CDR2: LGHNA, YSLEER. The V and J ends lost 4 bases and 4 bases, in that order; junction bases with no gene match: 10. CDR3 sequence (DNA): TGCGCCAGCAGCCGAGAGAGGGGACTAGCGGGGGGGCTATACAATGAGCAGTTCTTC. Protein sequence: CASSRERGLAGGLYNEQFF.

This clone was detected once. The chain uses TRBV6-5 and TRBJ2-7, with 7 nucleotides matching TRBD2. Trimming cost V 5 bases and J 0 bases; bases outside gene matches: 7. The CDR3 totals 15 residues. Germline V gene sequence: CDR1 MNHEY, CDR2 SVGAGI. Here the CDR3 reads CASSPRGGDSYEQYF. CDR3 coding DNA: TGTGCCAGCAGTCCCCGTGGGGGGGACTCCTACGAGCAGTACTTC.

This chain connects TRBV29-1 to TRBJ2-3; D might be TRBD1 (6 bases). CDR1 and CDR2 (germline): SQVTM, ANQGSEA. CDR3 length: 14 residues. V lost 6 bases and J lost 2, with 15 bases in between. The CDR3 reads CSVDRDTSTDTQYF. The CDR3 region has the DNA TGCAGCGTGGACCGGGACACCTCCACAGATACGCAGTATTTT.

This clone is termed medium-sized. CDR3 protein: CASSYTIGQGYEQYF. The CDR3 DNA reads as TGCGCCAGCAGCTACACAATAGGACAGGGCTACGAGCAGTACTTC. This sequence joins TRBV5-1 and TRBJ2-7, with TRBD1 identical over 8 bases. After removal of 3 bases from V and 3 bases from J, the junction contained 8 bases not matched to a gene. Per germline, CDR1 SGHRS and CDR2 YFSETQ. The CDR3 contains 15 residues.

The chain uses TRBV7-2 and TRBJ2-3, with 7 bases lining up with TRBD2. Germline-derived CDR1 and CDR2 are SGHTA and FQGNSA. The trim removed 0 bases at V and 1 base at J, leaving 4 bases unmatched. This CDR3 has 16 amino acids. This CDR3 reads CASSLAPSGGTDTQYF. The CDR3 DNA follows: TGTGCCAGCAGCTTAGCCCCCAGCGGGGGCACAGATACGCAGTATTTT.

This clone occurred once. The rearrangement links TRBV7-2 to TRBJ1-5, with D possibly TRBD1 on 5 matching bases. V lost 3 bases to trimming and J lost 7 bases, with 13 bases between them. The CDR3 contains 14 residues. From germline, CDR1 is SGHTA and CDR2 FQGNSA. CDR3 in DNA: TGTGCCAGCAGCTTCACTGGAGGGGAACAGCCCCAGCATTTT. This translates into CASSFTGGEQPQHF.

By frequency in the sample, this clone is medium-sized. V and J are TRBV19 and TRBJ1-6; 8 bases are shared with TRBD1. The CDR3 covers 16 residues. CDR1 and CDR2 (germline): LNHDA, SQIVND (reference sequence). With 1 base clipped from V and 7 bases from J, the junction kept 6 bases outside the gene matches. The CDR3 DNA sequence: TGTGCCAGTAGTATAGCCCCCAGGGGGCTAAATTCACCCCTCCACTTT. Translation gives CASSIAPRGLNSPLHF.

The rearrangement links TRBV19 to TRBJ1-3; D call uncertain. The germline V and J ends were trimmed by 7 bases and 0 bases, with 13 bases remaining between them. The CDR3 consists of 15 residues. Germline V gene data show CDR1 as LNHDA and CDR2 as SQIVND (reference sequence). The CDR3 sequence is CASKTSGRSGNTIYF. Written as DNA, the CDR3 is TGTGCCAGTAAGACATCAGGCCGCTCTGGAAACACCATATATTTT.

In this sample, this clone turned up once. V usage is TRBV28 and J usage is TRBJ2-7; D gene ambiguous. The CDR3 extends over 14 amino acids. Trimming removed 3 bases from V and 0 bases from J, with 9 bases in between. CDR1 and CDR2 (germline): MDHEN, SYDVKM. The CDR3, as DNA: TGTGCCAGCAGTTTCGCTAGTAGCTCCTACGAGCAGTACTTC. This sequence encodes CASSFASSSYEQYF.

The chain carries TRBV7-2 and TRBJ2-5; the match to TRBD2 covers 11 bases. This CDR3 is 18 amino acids long. Germline CDR1 SGHTA, CDR2 FQGNSA. V dropped 3 bases and J dropped 4; count of bases not matched to a gene: 13. Here the CDR3 DNA reads TGTGCCAGCAGCTTCGGTCGCGTTAGCGGGGGGGCCGGAGAGACCCAGTACTTC. This gives the protein CASSFGRVSGGAGETQYF. Complete variable domain (other parts from reference TRBV7-2 and TRBJ2-5): GAGVSQSPSNKVTEKGKDVELRCDPISGHTALYWYRQSLGQGLEFLIYFQGNSAPDKSGLPSDRFSAERTGGSVSTLTIQRTQQEDSAVYLCASSFGRVSGGAGETQYFGPGTRLLVL.

CDR3 amino acids: CASSIAGANTEAFF. CDR3 nucleotides: TGTGCCAGTAGTATCGCCGGTGCGAACACTGAAGCTTTCTTT. The chain joins TRBV19 to TRBJ1-1; D is ambiguous. Trimming removed 3 bases from V and 1 base from J, with 9 bases in between. The CDR3 spans 14 residues. Germline V lookup: CDR1 LNHDA, CDR2 SQIVND (reference sequence).

This clone is deemed medium-sized. The chain has TRBV27 and TRBJ1-2, with 7 bases aligning to TRBD1. The CDR3 covers 12 residues. Trimming cost V 8 bases and J 8 bases; bases outside gene matches: 8. Per germline, CDR1 MNHEY and CDR2 SMNVEV (reference sequence). The CDR3 loop reads CASGRQGRGYTF. The DNA for the CDR3 is TGTGCCAGCGGTCGACAGGGAAGGGGCTACACCTTC.

This chain joins TRBV18 and TRBJ2-7, with 9 bases fitting TRBD1. The CDR3 is 13 residues long. V lost 5 bases to trimming and J lost 2 bases; unmatched junction nucleotides: 1. Germline values: CDR1 KGHSH, CDR2 LQKENI. DNA of the CDR3: TGTGCCAGCTCAGGACAGGGGACCTACGAGCAGTACTTC. Translation gives CASSGQGTYEQYF.

J is TRBJ2-5 and V is TRBV18, with D hard to call. The V end was cut by 3 bases, the J end by 2 bases, with 4 bases between. The CDR3 has 12 residues. Germline CDR1 reads KGHSH; CDR2 reads LQKENI. The CDR3 DNA reads TGTGCCAGCTCACCCCAGCAAGAGACCCAGTACTTC. The encoded protein is CASSPQQETQYF.